The present T cell receptor beta chain was sequenced within a study of shared clonotypes between healthy human individuals. A remark on this clone: Its antigen remains unidentified.

Assay: immunoSEQ multiplex PCR; the TCRdb copy retains only in-frame clones and omits some. The data contain some 2,500,000 clones, 80% to 95% of them singletons. General study findings and limits: Clonotypes shared by all four donors outscored non-shared clonotypes in generation probability. The authors expected sequencing depth to affect clonotype sharing among donors. Sharing across a few donors was seen in 4% to 6.5% of naive CD4 clonotypes. Estimated richness was generally greater in naive than memory subsets.

V was trimmed by 1 base and J by 2 bases, leaving 10 bases between them. CDR3 length equals 14 residues. CDR1 and CDR2 (germline): SGHNT, YYREEE (reference sequence). The V gene is TRBV5-4, the J gene TRBJ2-7; D remains ambiguous. The source material was naive CD4+ T cells from PBMCs. The subset was: CD45RA+ positively selected. This clonotype was obtained from a man between 18 and 29 years old in good health. Some clones in this sample may be carry-over from other donors' samples. For the CDR3, the DNA is TGTGCCAGCAGCTTGATTACGCACACCTACGAGCAGTACTTC. Its translation is CASSLITHTYEQYF.